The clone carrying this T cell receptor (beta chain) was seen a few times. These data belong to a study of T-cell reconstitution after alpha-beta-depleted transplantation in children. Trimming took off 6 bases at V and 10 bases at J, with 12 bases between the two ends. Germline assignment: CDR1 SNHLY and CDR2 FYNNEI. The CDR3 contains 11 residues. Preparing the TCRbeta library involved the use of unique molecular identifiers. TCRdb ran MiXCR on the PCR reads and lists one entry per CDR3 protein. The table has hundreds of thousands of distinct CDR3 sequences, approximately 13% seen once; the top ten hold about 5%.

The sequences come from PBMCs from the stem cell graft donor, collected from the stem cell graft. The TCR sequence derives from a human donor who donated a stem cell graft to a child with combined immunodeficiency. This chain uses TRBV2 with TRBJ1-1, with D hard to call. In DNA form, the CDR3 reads TGTGCCAGCAGGTCGGCAATCTCAGCTTTCTTT. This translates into CASRSAISAFF.